This T cell receptor beta chain was profiled in a study of blood T cell repertoires in COVID-19. Study as a whole: Samples of COVID-19 (acute and convalescent) were obtained from the United States, Italy and Spain. T cells, B-cell-depleted T cells, or PBMCs provided the cDNA or gDNA that served as material.

Original data processing: Nucleated cell counts were estimated from reference gene primer amplification. Here immunoSEQ multiplex PCR was the method, and the copy in TCRdb shows in-frame clones only, minus some. That table gives V, J and clone size, and the DNA gave D and trimming. The profile shows about 140,000 clones, around four fifths of them singletons. Per germline, CDR1 SEHNR and CDR2 FQNEAQ (reference sequence). V was pared by 1 base and J by 6 bases, with 5 bases of the junction left unmatched. The CDR3 consists of 16 residues. Sequenced material: peripheral blood. This receptor was taken from a human donor in a cohort sampled during active COVID-19. The J gene is TRBJ1-4, the V gene TRBV7-9; 10 bases align to TRBD1. CDR3 DNA: TGTGCCAGCAGCTTAGGATATGGGACAGGGGATGAAAAACTGTTTTTT. As protein: CASSLGYGTGDEKLFF.